The 25 T cell receptor beta chains reported below all come from one sample, sequenced in a study of vaccination effects on CD4 cells after COVID-19. Their recognized antigens are unknown. The authors isolated CD4+ T cells after around 11 days of culture. Two doses of BNT162b2 or mRNA-1273 vaccine were administered to participants. Using immunoSEQ multiplex PCR, the repertoire was profiled, and TCRdb retains in-frame clones only, with some absent. The sample records 45,000 to 55,000 clones, approximately 70% being singletons. This material consisted of CD4+ T cells from PBMCs cultured without peptide, taken after COVID-19 vaccination. All receptors derive from a human donor who received a COVID-19 vaccine.

V usage is TRBV19 and J usage is TRBJ1-4; D ambiguous. Per germline, CDR1 LNHDA and CDR2 SQIVND (reference sequence). The V and J ends lost 4 bases and 0 bases respectively, with 12 bases between them. CDR3 length equals 16 residues. The DNA of the CDR3 is TGTGCCAGTAGTACCGAACAAACCGCAACTAATGAAAAACTGTTTTTT. As protein: CASSTEQTATNEKLFF.

The V gene is TRBV5-1, the J gene TRBJ2-1; D perhaps matches TRBD1 (5 bases). This CDR3 has 13 amino acids. Germline V gives CDR1 SGHRS, CDR2 YFSETQ. V dropped 3 bases and J dropped 8 bases, with 12 bases sitting between them. This chain's CDR3 is CASSSDLGDEQFF. The CDR3 nucleotides are TGCGCCAGCAGCTCGGACCTAGGGGATGAGCAGTTCTTC.

This clone was seen a handful of times. The chain combines TRBV7-9 with TRBJ2-2; tentatively, D is TRBD1 or TRBD2 (5 bases each). The CDR3 spans 15 residues. Germline-derived CDR1 and CDR2 are SEHNR and FQNEAQ (reference sequence). V was shortened by 5 bases and J by 1 base, with 11 bases between the two germline ends. CDR3 residues: CASSHRDVNTGELFF. CDR3 coding DNA: TGTGCCAGCAGCCACCGGGACGTGAACACCGGGGAGCTGTTTTTT.

This clone was detected only once. V and J are TRBV11-2 and TRBJ2-5; TRBD2 aligns across 11 bases. Germline V CDR1 and CDR2: SGHAT, FQNNGV. The CDR3 has 14 residues. With 5 bases clipped from V and 5 bases from J, the junction kept 4 bases outside the gene matches. This CDR3 is CASSRLAGRETQYF. The CDR3 DNA reads as TGTGCCAGCAGCCGACTAGCGGGACGGGAGACCCAGTACTTC. Variable domain in full (rest from reference TRBV11-2 and TRBJ2-5): EAGVAQSPRYKIIEKRQSVAFWCNPISGHATLYWYQQILGQGPKLLIQFQNNGVVDDSQLPKDRFSAERLKGVDSTLKIQPAKLEDSAVYLCASSRLAGRETQYFGPGTRLLVL.

The chain is built from TRBV9 and TRBJ1-2; 8 nucleotides align to TRBD1. The CDR3 loop spans 13 amino acids. Germline-derived CDR1 and CDR2 are SGDLS and YYNGEE. Trimming at V came to 2 bases and at J to 4 bases, leaving 1 base not matched to a gene. Here the CDR3 reads CASSVGQGYGYTF. CDR3 in DNA: TGTGCCAGCAGCGTCGGACAGGGCTATGGCTACACCTTC.

CDR3 loop: CASSLSGRAFYEQYF. CDR3 bases: TGTGCCAGCAGCTTATCCGGGAGGGCCTTCTACGAGCAGTACTTC. The genes are TRBV7-2 and TRBJ2-7; 8 bases are shared with TRBD2. J gave up 3 bases and V 2 bases, and 6 bases lay outside the gene matches. The V gene's germline CDR1 is SGHTA and CDR2 FQGNSA. The CDR3 sequence is 15 residues long.

The chain's CDR3 is CASRAQAINYGYTF. Here the CDR3 DNA reads TGTGCCAGCAGAGCACAGGCAATTAACTATGGCTACACCTTC. The chain joins TRBV6-5 to TRBJ1-2, with TRBD1 as a possible D gene (5 bases). From germline, CDR1 is MNHEY and CDR2 SVGAGI. CDR3 size: 14 residues. Trimming stripped 6 bases from V and 1 base from J, with 12 bases between.

A word on this clone: One end of the junction varies from germline; a read error may be responsible. At the DNA level, this CDR3 is encoded by other sequences in the same sample as well. The genes are TRBV10-1 and TRBJ2-7, with D unclear. The CDR3 length is 11 residues. Per germline, CDR1 WNHNN and CDR2 SYGVQD (reference sequence). This CDR3 is CASGDSYEQYF. The CDR3, as DNA: TGCGCCAGCGGAGACTCCTACGAACAGTACTTC.

V is TRBV3-1 (or the pseudogene TRBV3-2) and J is TRBJ2-5, with 10 positions matching TRBD2. CDR1 and CDR2 from the germline V gene are LGHDT and YNNKEL (reference sequence). With 2 bases clipped from V and 3 bases from J, the junction kept 3 bases outside the gene matches. There are 15 residues in the CDR3. The CDR3: CASSQPGLAEETQYF. CDR3 DNA: TGTGCCAGCAGCCAACCCGGACTAGCGGAAGAGACCCAGTACTTC.

In its sample, this clone was seen once. The chain couples TRBV5-6 to TRBJ2-5; D is unresolved. The CDR3 is 11 residues long. The germline V gene has CDR1 SGHDT and CDR2 YYEEEE. V lost 4 bases, J lost 4 bases, and 5 bases lay in between. CDR3 sequence reads: CASSTRETQYF. CDR3 coding DNA: TGTGCCAGCAGCACCCGAGAGACCCAGTACTTC. Based on the CDR3 plus reference TRBV5-6 and TRBJ2-5, the full variable domain is DAGVTQSPTHLIKTRGQQVTLRCSPKSGHDTVSWYQQALGQGPQFIFQYYEEEERQRGNFPDRFSGHQFPNYSSELNVNALLLGDSALYLCASSTRETQYFGPGTRLLVL.

The chain carries TRBV29-1 and TRBJ2-3, with a possible D match to TRBD2 (6 bases). Per the germline V gene, CDR1 is SQVTM and CDR2 is ANQGSEA. V was cut by 3 bases and J by 3 bases, with 10 bases left in between. The CDR3 runs to 13 residues. CDR3 DNA: TGCAGCGTTGATGAGGCGGGAACAGATACGCAGTATTTT. As protein: CSVDEAGTDTQYF.

The V and J genes are TRBV7-8 and TRBJ2-3; D not resolved. V was cut by 1 base and J by 3 bases, with 5 bases left in between. The germline CDR1 and CDR2 sequences are SGHVS and FQNEAQ. The CDR3 spans 13 residues. The chain's CDR3 is CASSLDRTDTQYF. The CDR3 nucleotides are TGTGCCAGCAGCTTAGACCGTACAGATACGCAGTATTTT. Full variable domain (remainder filled in from reference TRBV7-8 and TRBJ2-3): GAGVSQSPRYKVAKRGQDVALRCDPISGHVSLFWYQQALGQGPEFLTYFQNEAQLDKSGLPSDRFFAERPEGSVSTLKIQRTQQEDSAVYLCASSLDRTDTQYFGPGTRLTVL.

The chain is built from TRBV18 and TRBJ1-2, with D uncertain. The ends were cut back, 3 bases at V and 2 bases at J, with 16 bases in the middle. This CDR3 has 16 residues. Looked up from germline, CDR1 is KGHSH and CDR2 is LQKENI. The CDR3 reads CASSPTTGRQNYGYTF. The DNA for the CDR3 is TGTGCCAGCTCACCCACCACCGGTAGGCAAAACTATGGCTACACCTTC.

J is TRBJ2-3 and V is TRBV29-1; possible D gene TRBD2, 5 bases. Trimming shortened V by 6 bases and J by 6 bases, and 16 bases separated the two germline ends. This CDR3 spans 13 amino acids. CDR1 is SQVTM, CDR2 ANQGSEA, per germline. CDR3: CSVWTPSRDTQYF. CDR3 DNA sequence: TGCAGCGTCTGGACTCCATCAAGGGATACGCAGTATTTT.

V and J are TRBV19 and TRBJ1-2; 8 bases are a match to TRBD1. The V and J ends lost 2 bases and 4 bases, in that order; junction bases with no gene match: 6. CDR1 and CDR2 (germline): LNHDA, SQIVND (reference sequence). The CDR3 is made up of 15 amino acids. This CDR3 is CASSILQGGTYGYTF. CDR3 nucleotide sequence: TGTGCCAGTAGTATATTACAGGGGGGAACCTATGGCTACACCTTC. Variable domain in full (rest from reference TRBV19 and TRBJ1-2): DGGITQSPKYLFRKEGQNVTLSCEQNLNHDAMYWYRQDPGQGLRLIYYSQIVNDFQKGDIAEGYSVSREKKESFPLTVTSAQKNPTAFYLCASSILQGGTYGYTFGSGTRLTVV.

The chain couples TRBV11-2 to TRBJ2-2; maybe TRBD2 (6 bases). Germline V gene data show CDR1 as SGHAT and CDR2 as FQNNGV. The CDR3 totals 14 residues. The V end was cut by 0 bases, the J end by 7 bases, with 9 bases between. The CDR3: CASSLDRGSGELFF. The CDR3 DNA follows: TGTGCCAGCAGCTTAGATCGGGGGAGCGGGGAGCTGTTTTTT.

The chain is built from TRBV7-9 and TRBJ2-7, with a weak D call TRBD1 (5 bases). The ends were cut back, 2 bases at V and 2 bases at J, with 16 bases in the middle. Germline V lookup: CDR1 SEHNR, CDR2 FQNEAQ (reference sequence). The CDR3 sequence is 16 residues long. CDR3 in amino acids: CASSLLAGARAYEQYF. CDR3 bases: TGTGCCAGCAGCTTACTTGCTGGGGCCAGGGCCTACGAGCAGTACTTC.

The V and J genes are TRBV12-5 and TRBJ1-1, with D possibly TRBD1 on 5 matching bases. Germline-derived CDR1 and CDR2 are LGHNT and FRNRAP. CDR3 size: 13 residues. The V end was cut by 2 bases, the J end by 11 bases, with 15 bases between. The CDR3 loop reads CASGLSGTLQAFF. The DNA of the CDR3 is TGTGCTAGTGGTTTGTCCGGGACCCTCCAGGCTTTCTTT.

The V call is TRBV11-2, the J call TRBJ2-1; D is perhaps TRBD2 (6 bases). Trimming took off 3 bases at V and 3 bases at J, with 18 bases between the two ends. The CDR3 has 17 residues. CDR1 is SGHAT and CDR2 is FQNNGV in the germline V gene. Here the CDR3 DNA reads TGTGCCAGCAGCTTTAGGGCCTCCGGGACTGTCTACAATGAGCAGTTCTTC. It translates to CASSFRASGTVYNEQFF.

This clone was detected only a few times. The V call is TRBV3-1 (or the pseudogene TRBV3-2), the J call TRBJ1-3; no reliable D call. Germline lookup yields CDR1 LGHDT and CDR2 YNNKEL (reference sequence). The V gene lost 0 bases and the J gene lost 1 base, with 7 bases spanning the gap. The CDR3 runs to 15 residues. The CDR3 reads CASSQEGPSGNTIYF. CDR3 coding DNA: TGTGCCAGCAGCCAAGAAGGGCCTTCTGGAAACACCATATATTTT.

CDR3 in amino acids: CASSPLAGGSLAKNIQYF. The CDR3 DNA is TGTGCCAGTAGTCCACTAGCGGGGGGTTCTTTGGCCAAAAACATTCAGTACTTC. This rearrangement joins TRBV19 to TRBJ2-4; 12 positions match TRBD2. Germline lookup yields CDR1 LNHDA and CDR2 SQIVND (reference sequence). The CDR3 extends over 18 amino acids. V was clipped by 5 bases and J by 1 base; unmatched bases: 9.

This rearrangement joins TRBV2 to TRBJ2-2; D may be TRBD1 (5 bases). The germline V gene encodes CDR1 SNHLY and CDR2 FYNNEI. Trimming took off 2 bases at V and 7 bases at J, with 8 bases between the two ends. This CDR3 is built from 13 residues. The CDR3 here is CASSEQGNGELFF. CDR3 coding DNA: TGTGCCAGCAGTGAACAGGGTAACGGGGAGCTGTTTTTT.

The DNA of the CDR3 is TGCAGTGCTCACAAGAACACTGAAGCTTTCTTT. Amino acids: CSAHKNTEAFF. This chain uses TRBV20-1 with TRBJ1-1; unclear D gene. CDR3 length: 11 amino acids. Trimming removed 5 bases at V and 1 base at J, with 5 bases between. From germline, CDR1 is DFQATT and CDR2 SNEGSKA (reference sequence).

This chain links TRBV20-1 with TRBJ2-3; D call uncertain. V lost 6 bases and J lost 6, with 10 bases in between. Germline loops: CDR1 DFQATT, CDR2 SNEGSKA (reference sequence). This CDR3 is 11 amino acids long. The CDR3: CSAGNTDTQYF. CDR3 in DNA: TGCAGTGCGGGAAACACCGATACGCAGTATTTT.

V is TRBV6-1 and J is TRBJ1-2; TRBD1 is a possible D gene (5 bases). Trimming removed 2 bases from V and 6 bases from J, with 10 bases in between. The CDR3 is 13 amino acids. Germline V gene sequence: CDR1 MNHNS, CDR2 SASEGT. CDR3 DNA sequence: TGTGCCAGCAGTGAATTCGGGGGGAATGGCTACACCTTC. Translated: CASSEFGGNGYTF.